The 12 T cell receptor beta chains listed next were all sequenced from one sample in a study of radiotherapy plus CTLA-4 blockade in lung cancer. Using immunoSEQ multiplex PCR, the repertoire was profiled, and TCRdb retains in-frame clones only, with some absent. The sample has tens of thousands of clones; around 76% are singletons. The input for sequencing was peripheral blood, taken from a patient treated with radiotherapy plus ipilimumab. These receptors all stem from a human donor with non-small cell lung cancer who had stable disease on radiotherapy plus ipilimumab.

The V call is TRBV27, the J call TRBJ1-6, with D possibly being TRBD1 (5 bases). This CDR3 has 17 amino acids. V lost 2 bases, J lost 5 bases, and 16 bases lay in between. Germline V CDR1 and CDR2: MNHEY, SMNVEV (reference sequence). CDR3 nucleotides: TGTGCCAGCAGTTTAATCAGGGCCCTAACGAATAATTCACCCCTCCACTTT. This encodes CASSLIRALTNNSPLHF.

CDR3 residues: CASSSTAYNSPLHF. The DNA of the CDR3 is TGTGCCAGCAGCTCGACAGCCTATAATTCACCCCTCCACTTT. The chain has TRBV7-2 and TRBJ1-6, with a weak D call TRBD1 (5 bases). The CDR3 is made up of 14 amino acids. Trimming shortened V by 4 bases and J by 2 bases, and 6 bases separated the two germline ends. Germline CDR1 and CDR2: SGHTA and FQGNSA.

V gene TRBV7-6 combines with J gene TRBJ1-5, with 9 bases fitting TRBD1. Germline CDR1 is SGHVS and CDR2 is FNYEAQ. CDR3 length equals 15 residues. The J segment lost 3 bases and the V segment lost 5 bases, leaving 5 bases of the junction unmatched. This CDR3 is CASSKDRGINQPQHF. CDR3 sequence (DNA): TGTGCCAGCAGCAAAGACAGGGGGATCAATCAGCCCCAGCATTTT.

To note about this clone: The germline gene is not matched at one end of the junction; a read error may be the cause. This chain joins TRBV4-1 and TRBJ1-2; weak D call: TRBD1 (6 bases). Looked up from germline, CDR1 is MGHRA and CDR2 is YSYEKL. The CDR3 is made up of 16 amino acids. The DNA of the CDR3 is TGCGCCAGCAGCCCCCTCGAAGCAGGGGCCCGATTTGGCTGCACCTTC. Its translation: CASSPLEAGARFGCTF.

The genes are TRBV19 and TRBJ1-1; D is unresolved. Germline assignment: CDR1 LNHDA and CDR2 SQIVND (reference sequence). CDR3 length equals 13 residues. V was pared by 1 base and J by 8 bases, with 11 bases between. CDR3 coding DNA: TGTGCCAGTAGTATAGCGAAAGGGTCAGAAGCTTTCTTT. This encodes CASSIAKGSEAFF.

This clone was counted a few times. This rearrangement joins TRBV6-5 to TRBJ2-2; D is ambiguous. V lost 6 bases, J lost 6 bases, and 11 bases lay in between. CDR1 is MNHEY and CDR2 is SVGAGI in the germline V gene. This CDR3 is built from 13 residues. The CDR3, as DNA: TGTGCCAGCAGACTTACAGAGGCCGGGGAGCTGTTTTTT. As protein: CASRLTEAGELFF.

The chain has TRBV6-6 and TRBJ1-4, with D unresolved. CDR1 is MNHNY and CDR2 is SVGAGI in the germline V gene (reference sequence). V was trimmed by 1 base and J by 5 bases, leaving 8 bases between them. The CDR3 runs to 14 residues. As DNA, the CDR3 is TGTGCCAGCAGTTACTTGGCAGACAATGAAAAACTGTTTTTT. Translating gives CASSYLADNEKLFF.

The chain is built from TRBV27 and TRBJ1-2, with 10 bases fitting TRBD1. The V and J ends lost 1 base and 3 bases, in that order; junction bases with no gene match: 2. The CDR3 has 15 residues. Per the germline V gene, CDR1 is MNHEY and CDR2 is SMNVEV (reference sequence). The CDR3 DNA sequence: TGTGCCAGCAGTTTATACGGACAGGGGGACTATGGCTACACCTTC. Its protein is CASSLYGQGDYGYTF.

The chain couples TRBV30 to TRBJ2-7; TRBD1 is a possible D gene (5 bases). CDR3 length: 14 amino acids. CDR1 is GTSNPN, CDR2 SVGIG, per germline (reference sequence). V dropped 1 base and J dropped 1 base, with 11 bases sitting between them. The CDR3 reads CAWSEDTLSYEQYF. The CDR3 DNA follows: TGTGCCTGGAGTGAGGACACTCTTTCCTACGAGCAGTACTTC.

This chain links TRBV18 with TRBJ1-1, with D uncertain. This CDR3 is 13 amino acids long. The germline V gene encodes CDR1 KGHSH and CDR2 LQKENI. V was cut by 3 bases and J by 3 bases, with 8 bases left in between. Here the CDR3 reads CASSPDTDTEAFF. The CDR3 coding sequence is TGTGCCAGCTCACCTGACACGGACACTGAAGCTTTCTTT.

This clone was found a few times. This chain connects TRBV4-3 to TRBJ1-2; no definite D call. V was cut by 0 bases and J by 8 bases, with 19 bases left in between. The CDR3 totals 16 residues. Germline CDR1 is LGHNA and CDR2 is YSLEER. The CDR3 DNA follows: TGCGCCAGCAGCCAAGATTATGGATCCGCCTCCCGGGGCTACACCTTC. Translation: CASSQDYGSASRGYTF.

This rearrangement joins TRBV6-5 to TRBJ1-2; 7 bases are shared with TRBD1. V was clipped by 5 bases and J by 7 bases; unmatched bases: 13. CDR3 length: 15 residues. Germline V lookup: CDR1 MNHEY, CDR2 SVGAGI. The CDR3 is CASSAKQGLVSGYTF. In nucleotides, the CDR3 is TGTGCCAGCAGTGCGAAACAGGGGCTGGTCTCTGGCTACACCTTC.